The present T cell receptor (beta chain) was sequenced within a study of shared clonotypes between healthy human individuals. Study-wide results and caveats: How much donors shared clonotypes was expected to be affected by sequencing depth.

Concerning this clone: Its antigen is still unknown.

Assay: immunoSEQ multiplex PCR; the TCRdb copy retains only in-frame clones and omits some. The sample has some 580,000 clones, about 97% seen once. Germline CDR1 MNHEY, CDR2 SMNVEV (reference sequence). The CDR3 has 16 amino acids. J gave up 6 bases and V 5 bases, and 14 bases lay outside the gene matches. The donors, healthy adults who were HIV-negative, had experienced no recent acute infections or vaccinations. Partitioning of CD4+ cells yielded a CD45RA+ naive subset and a CD45RA-negative memory subset. Specimen: naive CD4+ T cells sorted from blood. Subset reported: CD45RA+ positively selected. This TCR was sampled from a woman in her 30s in good health. The chain combines TRBV27 with TRBJ1-1; TRBD1 agrees at 8 bases. The CDR3 DNA reads TGTGCCAGCAGTCGGACAGGGTCCCCTGTTGTCGCTGAAGCTTTCTTT. Encoded protein: CASSRTGSPVVAEAFF.